The 5 T cell receptor beta chains in this list originate from one sample, sequenced in a study of blood T cell repertoires in COVID-19. TCRdb keeps only in-frame clones here, not all; method: immunoSEQ multiplex PCR. The sample has 95,000 to 150,000 clones, 60% to 85% seen once. Sequencing was carried out using peripheral blood. The source is a man in his 70s with acute or convalescent COVID-19.

This clone was picked up many times. The J gene is TRBJ1-2, the V gene TRBV19, with 9 bases fitting TRBD1. CDR1 and CDR2 (germline): LNHDA, SQIVND (reference sequence). Losses at the gene ends were 6 bases for V and 6 bases for J; bases not matched to a gene: 5. The CDR3 is 13 amino acids. The CDR3 sequence: CASRKQGAHGYTF. The DNA of the CDR3 is TGTGCCAGTAGGAAACAGGGGGCCCATGGCTACACCTTC.

This clone was counted once. This rearrangement joins TRBV2 to TRBJ1-3; no clear D gene. The CDR3 sequence is 14 residues long. V was trimmed by 1 base and J by 2 bases, leaving 6 bases between them. Germline V gene data show CDR1 as SNHLY and CDR2 as FYNNEI. For the CDR3, the DNA is TGTGCCAGCAGTGAAGTGGGCCCTGGAAACACCATATATTTT. This encodes CASSEVGPGNTIYF. Variable domain in full (rest from reference TRBV2 and TRBJ1-3): EPEVTQTPSHQVTQMGQEVILRCVPISNHLYFYWYRQILGQKVEFLVSFYNNEISEKSEIFDDQFSVERPDGSNFTLKIRSTKLEDSAMYFCASSEVGPGNTIYFGEGSWLTVV.

V gene TRBV6-5 combines with J gene TRBJ1-2; 7 positions match TRBD1. The ends lost 4 bases at V and 6 bases at J; junction bases unmatched: 8. CDR3 length equals 14 residues. Germline CDR1 reads MNHEY; CDR2 reads SVGAGI. CDR3 sequence: CASSSGQAIHGYTF. DNA for the CDR3: TGTGCCAGCAGTTCCGGACAGGCGATCCATGGCTACACCTTC.

The count of this clone is one. The chain has TRBV4-2 and TRBJ1-1, with TRBD1 matching 8 bases. Germline CDR1 LGHNA, CDR2 YNFKEQ. The CDR3 has 16 amino acids. V dropped 1 base and J dropped 1; count of bases not matched to a gene: 5. The DNA of the CDR3 is TGTGCCAGCAGCCAAGTTGGACAGGGAGCGAACACTGAAGCTTTCTTT. This encodes CASSQVGQGANTEAFF.

This clone was detected once. This chain connects TRBV3-1 (or the pseudogene TRBV3-2) to TRBJ2-1; 13 bases fit TRBD2. The V gene's germline CDR1 is LGHDT and CDR2 YNNKEL (reference sequence). CDR3 length: 18 amino acids. After removal of 3 bases from V and 2 bases from J, the junction contained 7 bases not matched to a gene. This CDR3 is CASSQALAGGPPYNEQFF. CDR3 DNA sequence: TGTGCCAGCAGCCAGGCACTAGCGGGGGGGCCCCCCTACAATGAGCAGTTCTTC.